This TCR beta chain was sequenced in a study of cytomegalovirus exposure and HLA in healthy donors (dated by TCRdb to 2017 to 2019). Context from the whole study: An earlier analysis of some 600 of the donors reported 250 to 300 Gb of sequence data and 117 million unique TCR beta sequences obtained from about 200 million T cells. About 280 gigabases of sequencing data and 80 million or so unique TCR sequences were included in an early release covering 500 to 750 HLA-typed donors. Both class I and class II loci were covered by HLA typing, at four-digit resolution. Of the roughly 400 genotyped donors, about 84% fell in the genetic ancestry cluster associated with self-reported Caucasian donors. Across 300 to 400 genotyped donors of the cohort, an average of about 240,000 unique TCR beta nucleotide sequences per donor were sequenced, and 15% to 20% of those sequences were non-productive. The number of typed donors differed by locus: about 620-630 for A, B, C, DRB1 and DQB1; 500 to 550 for DQA1; approximately 600 for DPA1; and around 470 for DPB1. Besides the first cohort of 500 to 700 subjects, a separate validation cohort made up of 90 to 150 different subjects was used. The study combined high-throughput TCR immunosequencing, statistical association of individual TCRs with disease status, and machine learning to predict cytomegalovirus infection status. To decide whether each TCR beta V gene segment behaved as functional or pseudogenic, an earlier analysis of 587 of the donors relied on high-throughput TCR beta sequencing. Genome-wide SNP genotypes for about 55% of the roughly 670 donors were used in a later genetic analysis, which treated that subset as a discovery cohort. Using immunosequencing, the study profiled T cell repertoires from around 670 subjects and related those repertoires to cytomegalovirus serostatus. Alongside the repertoire data, information on donor age, sex, ethnicity and CMV serostatus was compiled. Four or five DR-DQ haplotypes were handled as single units for association and clustering because linkage in the cohort was strong. The study was designed to test whether signatures of past pathogen exposure could be identified by cataloging public T cell receptors. A later analysis re-analyzed previously published TCR beta repertoires from 650 to 800 donors and added high-resolution HLA genotyping to study TCR occurrence patterns. Every discovery cohort repertoire had been produced on one sequencing platform. Rather than using new phenotypic data, the later analysis identified candidate immune exposures from TCR beta sequences and from how often those sequences occurred across donors.

Deletion took 4 bases off V and 5 bases off J, with a span of 5 bases between the germline ends. The CDR3 goes from the cysteine to the phenylalanine over 10 residues. Left in the record is the CDR3 DNA by itself, 30 bases read in frame from the first base. Taken from the germline V gene, the CDR1 and CDR2 loops are SQVTM and ANQGSEA. The method was the immunoSEQ multiplex PCR assay. For the multiplex PCR, a mixture combining 60 forward primers for TCR Vbeta segments and 13 reverse primers for TCR Jbeta segments was used. Amplification of the CDR3 region of rearranged TCR beta genes was performed with a multiplex PCR assay on genomic DNA. The Illumina HiSeq System was used to sequence the amplified TCR beta libraries as 87-base-pair reads. In the source study's methods: A later analysis tallied some 79 million unique TCR beta chains across the 610 or so repertoires, and around 12 million of those chains were shared by two or more donors. Raw reads were error-corrected and collapsed into unique sequences with a nearest-neighbor algorithm that merged closely related sequences to remove PCR and sequencing errors. CDR3 sequences were aligned to IMGT reference sequences to assign V, D and J gene segments. For a sequence to be retained, a match of at least six nucleotides to both a V gene segment and a J gene segment was required. Rearrangements were called productive when the CDR3 lacked stop codons and stayed in frame with V and J; all others were non-productive. CDR3 was defined according to IMGT convention as the region running from the second conserved V-encoded cysteine to the conserved J-encoded phenylalanine. The earlier analysis of about 640 of the donors excluded any sequence lacking an unambiguous match to a single V gene segment. An earlier analysis of approximately 590 of the donors classified V segments as functional when productive rearrangements were above 56.7% and as segregating when the standard deviation between donors was above 5%. To diagnose cytomegalovirus status from the catalog of TCR beta chain sequences, a statistical classification framework was built. In a later analysis, TCR nucleotide sequences were compared against IMGT/GENE-DB human TR gene sequences so that V and J genes could be assigned. A later analysis assigned CDR3 sequences and most-parsimonious VDJ recombination scenarios with the TCRdist pipeline. In a later analysis, each TCR beta chain was defined by its CDR3 amino acid sequence together with its V-gene family, and reads lacking a unique V-gene family were excluded. In a later analysis, fewer than 600 highly shared, low-generation-probability nucleotide sequences were removed to address suspected cross-contamination and a sequencing artifact. For each public chain, a later analysis derived a clonal expansion index from normalized ranks of inferred template counts within each repertoire. In a later analysis, generation probabilities were computed with a VDJ recombination model fitted to out-of-frame rearrangements, and the resulting probabilities were checked against IGoR. Hypergeometric tests were used in a later analysis to score TCR-TCR, TCR-HLA and TCR-CMV co-occurrence, with a repertoire-size bias correction applied to the TCR pairs. In a later analysis, false discovery rates were estimated by permuting HLA or CMV assignments 20 times. In a later analysis, co-occurring TCRs were grouped with DBSCAN, and TCRdist sequence similarity was added when clustering was performed within HLA-allele-positive subsets. Repertoires with fewer than 30,000 or more than 120,000 public chains were left out of co-occurrence clustering, as were four to six repertoires with anomalous nucleotide sharing. Entries here come from immuneACCESS through TCRdb and include only in-frame sequences with V and J called. Some clones fail to appear in such tables; in the studies checked, an unresolved V gene covers under half of the shortfall, and the cause of the remainder is unknown. From that table come the V and J calls and clone size; the DNA was used to work out D and trimming. Here the sample has roughly 190,000 clones; almost 80% occur a single time. The biggest ten clones account for roughly 1.6% of the sample.

The cohort comprised more than 550 healthy bone marrow donors. At the time of sampling, every cohort member was nominally healthy, though immune exposures that went unrecorded were likely present. The donor was CMV seronegative and was included in the group of around 320 seronegative cohort members. A peripheral blood sample was collected from each donor, and TCR beta sequencing was performed on peripheral blood mononuclear cells. Genomic DNA extraction from the blood cell samples was performed with the Qiagen DNeasy Blood Extraction Kit. Points on this clone: No antigen is known for it. The record has no base qualities; no much larger clone is one base away.

The full study reports these points: Some IMGT-functional V segments, including TRBV6-2 and TRBV6-3, could not be distinguished by the 87-base-pair reads and were therefore excluded. The authors suggested that the approach could potentially be extended to other disease states and immunological phenotypes. A further reported finding was that TCR beta sequences accurately predicted the HLA-A and HLA-B alleles for most subjects in the first cohort. This cohort had only TCR beta chains sequenced, and the lack of alpha or paired-chain data limited which features could be detected. In vitro tests confirmed that a few of the cytomegalovirus-associated TCR beta chains recognize cytomegalovirus antigens. Specific HLA alleles were associated with more than 15,000 TCR beta sequences at a false discovery rate of 0.05 in a later analysis. Most CMV-associated TCR beta chains appeared to be HLA-restricted in a later analysis, and the HLA associations seemed to be driven largely by CMV exposure. In both the original and validation cohorts, the classifier was reported to diagnose cytomegalovirus status with high specificity and sensitivity. Most TCR sequences were observed very rarely across donors, whereas some public TCRs were present in many individuals. In a later analysis, TCR association rates were found to vary across HLA loci, with the most associated TCRs seen for DRB1 alleles and the fewest for HLA-C alleles. A later analysis found that HLA-associated TCR beta chains were more clonally expanded and had lower generation probabilities than equally common non-associated chains. Roughly uniform sequencing depth across donors was assumed in presence/absence analyses, although this assumption may not hold. An association between a missense DCLRE1C variant and V-gene and J-gene trimming of TCR beta chains was found in a later genetic analysis and replicated in an independent cohort. Several of the top co-occurrence clusters appeared to be linked to parvovirus B19, influenza, CMV and Epstein-Barr virus, according to a later analysis. A total of roughly 160 TCR beta chains were listed by the study as associated with cytomegalovirus. When HLA alleles, especially DR and DQ, strongly co-occurred, attributing TCR associations to individual alleles was difficult. Broadly in line with IMGT annotations, most TCR beta V segments showed up in productive rearrangements about 87% or about 30% of the time in an earlier analysis of approximately 600 of the donors. HLA typing was unavailable for some donors at each locus, so association tests used only the typed subset. Correlated functional status among segregating V segments might be attributable to linkage disequilibrium, but an unknown experimental factor could not be ruled out. In a later genetic analysis, fewer N-insertions in productive TCRs were reported among donors in an Asian-associated ancestry cluster than the approximately 710-donor mean. Immune exposure information for the cohort was limited to CMV serostatus. The earlier analysis of almost 600 of the donors excluded seventeen rarely observed V segments, including chromosome 9 orphons, because counts were too low. A cluster of highly shared sequence variants was judged likely to be a technical artifact of the sequencing pipeline.

Sequencing was performed on PBMCs. Recombination linked TRBV29-1 to TRBJ1-1; the D gene cannot be named for sure. This receptor was identified in a woman between 18 and 29 years old in good health and CMV-seronegative. The nucleotide sequence is given as TGCAGCGTTGGTTATACTGAAGCTTTCTTT. Protein translation: CSVGYTEAFF.